This T cell receptor (beta chain) originates from a study of beta chain features in type 1 diabetes. Study-wide results and caveats: All four CD4+ subsets from Type 1 diabetes patients carried moderately but significantly shorter TCRB CDR3s.

The entirety of the isolated RNA underwent reverse transcription, so expressed TCRB transcripts were sequenced. Clones were read by immunoSEQ multiplex PCR, and TCRdb kept only the in-frame ones, dropping some. The top ten hold roughly 0.015% of the sample, which has roughly 340,000 clones, roughly 12% seen once. This clone came up a few times. Its target is not known. Naive, central memory, regulatory and stem cell-like memory cells within the CD4+ compartment were sorted using CD45RO/CCR7/CD25/CD127/CD95/CD27. Germline CDR1 reads GTSNPN; CDR2 reads SVGIG (reference sequence). There are 12 residues in the CDR3. The V and J ends lost 4 bases and 5 bases respectively, with 11 bases between them.

The chain couples TRBV30 to TRBJ2-5, with D perhaps TRBD2 (7 bases). The receptor comes from a woman aged 18-30 years with type 1 diabetes. The sequenced sample consisted of naive CD4+ T cells from blood. Here the CDR3 DNA reads TGTGCCTGGAAGGGGGGGGCTGAGACCCAGTACTTC. Protein sequence: CAWKGGAETQYF.